This is a list of T cell receptor beta chains from one sample in a study of spatial heterogeneity in lung cancer. TCRdb recomputed calls from the 5' RACE reads with MiXCR, one row per CDR3 protein. The repertoire holds around 7,800 distinct CDR3 sequences, 8.2% seen once, with roughly 4.3% in the top ten. Sequenced material: lung tumor tissue, taken at surgery. The receptors derive from a male donor with early-stage non-small cell lung cancer. Each CDR3 is given with its conserved first and last residue. The D gene is left open where the match is weak. Clone size is given for some rows only: seen once, a few or many times, or a class if the clone is expanded.

>TRBJ1-4|TRBV30|TRBD1|medium-sized
CAWGQGPNEKLFF
TGTGCCTGGGGACAGGGGCCTAATGAAAAACTGTTTTTT
>TRBJ2-3|TRBV6-6|TRBD2|many
CASSYGAGERDTQYF
TGTGCCAGCAGTTACGGGGCGGGAGAAAGAGATACGCAGTATTTT
>TRBJ2-5|TRBV20-1|-|medium-sized
CSARPRGPRGTQYF
TGCAGTGCTAGGCCGCGGGGACCCCGCGGGACCCAGTACTTC
>TRBJ2-1|TRBV20-1|-|many
CSALLGTNNEQFF
TGCAGTGCACTCCTTGGGACCAACAATGAGCAGTTCTTC
>TRBJ2-5|TRBV6-5|-|many
CASSSARKETQYF
TGTGCCAGCTCTAGCGCTCGAAAAGAGACCCAGTACTTC
>TRBJ2-1|TRBV18|TRBD2|medium-sized
CASSVLGLAGGNEQFF
TGTGCCAGCTCAGTCTTGGGACTAGCGGGAGGAAATGAGCAGTTCTTC
>TRBJ2-1|TRBV15|-|medium-sized
CATSRVTGYNEQFF
TGTGCCACCAGCAGAGTTACAGGGTACAATGAGCAGTTCTTC
>TRBJ2-7|TRBV29-1|TRBD1|many
CSASDRASYEQYF
TGCAGCGCCTCAGACAGGGCATCCTACGAGCAGTACTTC
>TRBJ2-7|TRBV20-1|TRBD1|medium-sized
CSAEDRGSPTREQYF
TGCAGTGCAGAGGACAGGGGATCTCCTACTCGCGAGCAGTACTTC
>TRBJ2-3|TRBV20-1|TRBD2|many
CSAREPSGRETDTQYF
TGCAGTGCTAGAGAACCTAGCGGGAGGGAAACAGATACGCAGTATTTT
>TRBJ2-2|TRBV25-1|-|medium-sized
CASRASGTNTGELFF
TGTGCCAGCAGAGCCTCCGGGACAAACACCGGGGAGCTGTTTTTT
>TRBJ2-3|TRBV20-1|-|many
CSATLTSTDTQYF
TGCAGTGCTACACTAACTAGCACAGATACGCAGTATTTT
>TRBJ2-1|TRBV10-3|-|-
CATKDNNEQFF
TGTGCCACCAAGGATAACAATGAGCAGTTCTTC
>TRBJ2-7|TRBV18|TRBD1|medium-sized
CASSLSPPGQYDEQYF
TGTGCCAGCTCACTCTCCCCGCCGGGACAGTATGACGAGCAGTACTTC
>TRBJ2-3|TRBV11-3|-|many
CASSLQGWTDTQYF
TGTGCCAGCAGCTTACAGGGGTGGACAGATACGCAGTATTTT
>TRBJ2-7|TRBV29-1|TRBD2|medium-sized
CSVARGTSDEQYF
TGCAGCGTTGCCCGAGGGACTAGCGATGAGCAGTACTTC
>TRBJ2-6|TRBV9|-|few
CASSVKWGASSSGANVLTF
TGTGCCAGCAGCGTAAAATGGGGGGCCAGCTCCTCTGGGGCCAACGTCCTGACTTTC
>TRBJ2-6|TRBV20-1|-|many
CSGASGANVLTF
TGCAGTGGGGCCTCTGGGGCCAACGTCCTGACTTTC
>TRBJ1-1|TRBV5-1|-|many
CASSFSAGNTEAFF
TGCGCCAGCAGCTTTTCCGCTGGGAACACTGAAGCTTTCTTT
>TRBJ2-3|TRBV12-3/TRBV12-4|TRBD2|-
CASRGLAVYADTQYF
TGTGCCAGCAGGGGACTAGCGGTCTACGCAGATACGCAGTATTTT
>TRBJ2-3|TRBV29-1|-|medium-sized
CSVFGVETDTQYF
TGCAGCGTCTTTGGAGTCGAGACAGATACGCAGTATTTT
>TRBJ1-5|TRBV5-5|-|medium-sized
CASSLGTEGTRQHF
TGTGCCAGCAGCTTGGGAACAGAAGGTACGCGCCAGCATTTT
>TRBJ2-3|TRBV10-3|-|many
CAISLDHDTQYF
TGTGCCATCAGTTTAGATCACGATACGCAGTATTTT
>TRBJ2-7|TRBV10-3|TRBD1|many
CAIISTGSYEQYF
TGTGCCATCATATCGACAGGGTCCTACGAGCAGTACTTC
>TRBJ2-6|TRBV7-2|-|many
CASGSSGANVLTF
TGTGCCTCGGGGAGCTCTGGGGCCAACGTCCTGACTTTC
>TRBJ2-2|TRBV7-2|-|many
CASSRDTGELFF
TGTGCCAGCAGCCGGGACACCGGGGAGCTGTTTTTT
>TRBJ2-7|TRBV20-1|TRBD1|many
CSGYRGSYEQYF
TGCAGTGGATACAGGGGATCCTACGAGCAGTACTTC
>TRBJ2-5|TRBV5-5|-|many
CASSLAWARQETQYF
TGTGCCAGCAGCTTGGCCTGGGCAAGGCAAGAGACCCAGTACTTC
>TRBJ2-5|TRBV7-2|TRBD1|many
CASSLGTGLVETQYF
TGTGCCAGCAGCTTGGGGACAGGTTTGGTAGAGACCCAGTACTTC
>TRBJ2-7|TRBV5-5|TRBD2|medium-sized
CASSLLTTPSGPYEQYF
TGTGCCAGCAGCTTGCTTACAACTCCTAGCGGACCCTACGAGCAGTACTTC
>TRBJ2-1|TRBV7-9|TRBD2|many
CASSYPSGRAGNEQFF
TGTGCCAGCAGCTACCCTAGCGGGAGGGCCGGCAATGAGCAGTTCTTC
>TRBJ2-7|TRBV28|TRBD1|medium-sized
CASSPWDSRTYEQYF
TGTGCCAGCAGCCCTTGGGACAGTCGAACCTACGAGCAGTACTTC
>TRBJ1-4|TRBV7-2|-|many
CASSLVQGGAEKLFF
TGTGCCAGCAGCTTAGTCCAGGGAGGGGCAGAAAAACTGTTTTTT
>TRBJ1-2|TRBV6-5|TRBD1|medium-sized
CASSYSIGGANYGYTF
TGTGCCAGCAGTTACTCGATAGGGGGCGCTAACTATGGCTACACCTTC
>TRBJ1-1|TRBV6-5|TRBD1|-
CASRRRGSANTEAFF
TGTGCCAGCAGGCGCAGGGGGTCGGCGAACACTGAAGCTTTCTTT
>TRBJ2-6|TRBV5-1|-|medium-sized
CASSLEGRVTGANVLTF
TGCGCCAGCAGCTTGGAGGGTCGGGTTACTGGGGCCAACGTCCTGACTTTC
>TRBJ2-7|TRBV20-1|TRBD1|many
CSARWDRGFEQYF
TGCAGTGCCAGATGGGACAGGGGTTTCGAGCAGTACTTC
>TRBJ1-1|TRBV29-1|-|medium-sized
CSVFTMDRGNTEAFF
TGCAGCGTTTTTACGATGGACAGAGGCAACACTGAAGCTTTCTTT
>TRBJ2-1|TRBV5-1|-|many
CASSNTDRHNNEQFF
TGCGCCAGCAGCAACACAGACAGACACAACAATGAGCAGTTCTTC
>TRBJ2-1|TRBV6-5|-|medium-sized
CASSYSGSASSSYNEQFF
TGTGCCAGCAGTTACTCGGGGAGCGCAAGTAGCTCCTACAATGAGCAGTTCTTC
>TRBJ2-7|TRBV9|-|-
CASSSGEVQYF
TGTGCCAGCAGCTCCGGGGAGGTGCAGTACTTC
>TRBJ2-3|TRBV6-5|TRBD1|medium-sized
CASTPSGTGVGDTQYF
TGTGCCAGCACTCCAAGTGGGACAGGGGTCGGAGATACGCAGTATTTT